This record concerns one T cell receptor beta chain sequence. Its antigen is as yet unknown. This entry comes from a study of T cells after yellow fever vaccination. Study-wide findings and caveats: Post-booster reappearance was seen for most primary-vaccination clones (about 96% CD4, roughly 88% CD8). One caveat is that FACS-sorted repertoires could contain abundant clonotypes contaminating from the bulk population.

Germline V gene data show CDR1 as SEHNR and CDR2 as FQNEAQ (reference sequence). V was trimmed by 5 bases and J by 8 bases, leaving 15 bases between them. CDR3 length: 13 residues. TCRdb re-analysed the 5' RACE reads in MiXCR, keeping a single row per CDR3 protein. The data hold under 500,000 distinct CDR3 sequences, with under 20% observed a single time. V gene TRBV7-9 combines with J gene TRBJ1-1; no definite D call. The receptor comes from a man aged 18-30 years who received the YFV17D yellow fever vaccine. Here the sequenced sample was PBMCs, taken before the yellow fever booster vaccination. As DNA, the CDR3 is TGTGCCAGCAGCCTCTCCCCTAGTATAGAAGCTTTCTTT. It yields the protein CASSLSPSIEAFF. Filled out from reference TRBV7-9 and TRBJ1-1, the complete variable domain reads DTGVSQNPRHKITKRGQNVTFRCDPISEHNRLYWYRQTLGQGPEFLTYFQNEAQLEKSRLLSDRFSAERPKGSFSTLEIQRTEQGDSAMYLCASSLSPSIEAFFGQGTRLTVV.